The rows below give T cell receptor beta chains drawn from one sample of a study of blood T cell repertoires in COVID-19. Using immunoSEQ multiplex PCR, the repertoire was profiled, and TCRdb retains in-frame clones only, with some absent. Of 270,000 or so clones listed, less than 90% were seen once; the top ten hold about 12%. Material for sequencing was peripheral blood. These receptors were taken from a young woman with COVID-19, enrolled during active disease. CDR3s include the opening cysteine and the closing phenylalanine or tryptophan. Each record gives: clone size, D gene, J gene, V gene, CDR3 DNA, CDR3 protein. D genes are given only for firm matches. Size is stated for part of the rows, as once, few or many counts, or as a class when the clone is expanded.

NA	NA	TRBJ2-7	TRBV5-5	TGTGCCAGCAGCCAGAGGGCCTACGAGCAGTACTTC	CASSQRAYEQYF
NA	NA	TRBJ1-6	TRBV27	TGTGCCAGCAGTTTGGGGCGAAGCTCCTATAATTCACCCCTCCACTTT	CASSLGRSSYNSPLHF
NA	TRBD1	TRBJ1-4	TRBV27	TGTGCCAGCAGTTTATTCTCGACAGGGGGCGAAAAACTGTTTTTT	CASSLFSTGGEKLFF
many	TRBD1	TRBJ2-7	TRBV19	TGTGCCAGTACCCCGACAGGGGGCATTTACGAGCAGTACTTC	CASTPTGGIYEQYF
NA	NA	TRBJ2-5	TRBV12-3/TRBV12-4	TGTGCCAGCAGTTTAAGGAGGGGAGAGACCCAGTACTTC	CASSLRRGETQYF
NA	NA	TRBJ1-1	TRBV9	TGTGCCAGCAGCGTAGGGACAGATGAAGCTTTCTTT	CASSVGTDEAFF
once	TRBD1	TRBJ1-2	TRBV19	TGTGCCAGTAGTATAGGGCCCCAAACAGGGGAGTATGGCTACACCTTC	CASSIGPQTGEYGYTF
NA	TRBD1	TRBJ1-6	TRBV5-6	TGTGCCAGCAGCACCTGGTTCGGGACAGGGGACAGGAATTCACCCCTCCACTTT	CASSTWFGTGDRNSPLHF
NA	TRBD1	TRBJ2-3	TRBV7-8	TGTGCCAGCAGCTTATGGGACAGATCCTACCCTAGCACAGATACGCAGTATTTT	CASSLWDRSYPSTDTQYF
NA	TRBD1	TRBJ2-5	TRBV28	TGTGCCAGCAGCGGGGACAGAGAGACCCAGTACTTC	CASSGDRETQYF
NA	NA	TRBJ2-3	TRBV7-7	TGTGCCAGCAGCCCGGAGGGGCAGTCAGATACGCAGTATTTT	CASSPEGQSDTQYF
NA	TRBD2	TRBJ2-7	TRBV19	TGTGCCAGTAGTATCGATAGCGGGGGCGACGAGCAGTACTTC	CASSIDSGGDEQYF
NA	TRBD2	TRBJ2-3	TRBV27	TGTGCCAGCAGTTTATGGGCGGGGGGCCCCACAGATACGCAGTATTTT	CASSLWAGGPTDTQYF
NA	TRBD1	TRBJ2-2	TRBV2	TGTGCCAGACAGGGGGTTGGCGGGGAGCTGTTTTTT	CARQGVGGELFF